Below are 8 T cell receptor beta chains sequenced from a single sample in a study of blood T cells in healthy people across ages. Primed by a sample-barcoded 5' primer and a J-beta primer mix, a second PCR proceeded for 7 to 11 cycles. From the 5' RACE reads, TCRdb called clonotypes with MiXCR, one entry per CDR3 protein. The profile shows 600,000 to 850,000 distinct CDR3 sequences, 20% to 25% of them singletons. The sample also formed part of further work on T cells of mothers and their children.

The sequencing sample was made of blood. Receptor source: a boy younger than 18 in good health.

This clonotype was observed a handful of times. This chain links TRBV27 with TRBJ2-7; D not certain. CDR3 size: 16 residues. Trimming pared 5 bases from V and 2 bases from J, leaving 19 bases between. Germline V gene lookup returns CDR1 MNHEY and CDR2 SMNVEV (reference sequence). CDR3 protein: CASSPWSIGTPYEQYF. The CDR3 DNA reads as TGTGCCAGCAGTCCGTGGTCGATAGGAACCCCCTACGAGCAGTACTTC.

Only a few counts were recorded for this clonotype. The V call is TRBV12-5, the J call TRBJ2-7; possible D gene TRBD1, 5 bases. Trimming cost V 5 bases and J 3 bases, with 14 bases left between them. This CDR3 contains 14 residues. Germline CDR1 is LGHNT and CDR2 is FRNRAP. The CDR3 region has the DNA TGTGCTAGTGGTGAACTGGGGCGAAGCTACGAGCAGTACTTC. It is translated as CASGELGRSYEQYF.

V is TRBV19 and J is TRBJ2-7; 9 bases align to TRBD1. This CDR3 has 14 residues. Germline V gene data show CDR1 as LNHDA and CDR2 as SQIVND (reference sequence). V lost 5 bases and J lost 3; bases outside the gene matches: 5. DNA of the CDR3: TGTGCCAGTAGTGCCGGGACAGGGTTCTACGAGCAGTACTTC. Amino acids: CASSAGTGFYEQYF.

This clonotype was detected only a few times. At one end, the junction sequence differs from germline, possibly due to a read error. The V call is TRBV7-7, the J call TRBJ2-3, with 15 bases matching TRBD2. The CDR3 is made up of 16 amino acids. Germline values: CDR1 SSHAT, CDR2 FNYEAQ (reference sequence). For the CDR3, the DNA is TGTGCTAGCAGTACCGGGACTAGCGGGAGGCCAGATACGCAGTATTTT. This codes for CASSTGTSGRPDTQYF.

CDR3: CASSRRAIGLAGDNEQFF. The DNA for the CDR3 is TGTGCCAGCAGCCGAAGGGCCATAGGGCTAGCGGGTGACAATGAGCAGTTCTTC. This rearrangement joins TRBV4-2 to TRBJ2-1; TRBD2 aligns across 8 bases. Trimming at V came to 4 bases and at J to 5 bases, leaving 16 bases not matched to a gene. Germline V gene lookup returns CDR1 LGHNA and CDR2 YNFKEQ. The CDR3 consists of 18 residues.

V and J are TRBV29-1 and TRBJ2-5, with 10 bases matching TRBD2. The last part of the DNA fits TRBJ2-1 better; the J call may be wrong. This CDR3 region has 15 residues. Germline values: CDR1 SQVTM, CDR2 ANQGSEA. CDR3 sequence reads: CSVESGRAFWNEQFF. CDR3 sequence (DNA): TGCAGCGTAGAAAGCGGGAGGGCCTTCTGGAATGAGCAGTTCTTC.

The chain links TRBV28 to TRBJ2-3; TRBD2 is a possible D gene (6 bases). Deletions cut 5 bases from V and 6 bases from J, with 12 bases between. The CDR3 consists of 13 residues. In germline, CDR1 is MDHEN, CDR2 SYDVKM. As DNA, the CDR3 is TGTGCCAGCAGTGGGGGACTCCCGGATACGCAGTATTTT. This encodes CASSGGLPDTQYF.

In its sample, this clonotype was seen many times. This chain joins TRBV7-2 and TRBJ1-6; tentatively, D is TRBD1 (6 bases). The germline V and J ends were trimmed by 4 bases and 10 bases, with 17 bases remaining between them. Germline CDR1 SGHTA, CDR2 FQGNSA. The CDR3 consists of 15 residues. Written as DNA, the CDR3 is TGTGCCAGCAGCTCATACAGGGATGTTGGATCACCCCTCCACTTT. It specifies CASSSYRDVGSPLHF.